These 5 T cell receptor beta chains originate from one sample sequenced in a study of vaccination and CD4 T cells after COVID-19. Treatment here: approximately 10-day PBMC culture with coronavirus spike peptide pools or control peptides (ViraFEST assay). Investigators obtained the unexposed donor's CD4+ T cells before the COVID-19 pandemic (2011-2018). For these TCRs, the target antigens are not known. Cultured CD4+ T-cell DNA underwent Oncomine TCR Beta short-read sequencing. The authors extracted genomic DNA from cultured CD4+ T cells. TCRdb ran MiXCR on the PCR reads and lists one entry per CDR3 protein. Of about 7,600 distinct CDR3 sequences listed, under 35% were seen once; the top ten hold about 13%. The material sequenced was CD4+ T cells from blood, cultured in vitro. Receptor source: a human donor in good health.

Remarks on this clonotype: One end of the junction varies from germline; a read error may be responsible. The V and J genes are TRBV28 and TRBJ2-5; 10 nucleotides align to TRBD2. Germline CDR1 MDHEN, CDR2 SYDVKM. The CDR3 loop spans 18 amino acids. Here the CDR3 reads CASSFVLAGERRQGTQYF. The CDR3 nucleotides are TGTGCCAGCAGTTTTGTGCTAGCGGGAGAGCGCCGACAAGGGACCCAGTACTTC. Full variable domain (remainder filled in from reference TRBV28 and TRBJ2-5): DVKVTQSSRYLVKRTGEKVFLECVQDMDHENMFWYRQDPGLGLRLIYFSYDVKMKEKGDIPEGYSVSREKKERFSLILESASTNQTSMYLCASSFVLAGERRQGTQYFGPGTRLLVL.

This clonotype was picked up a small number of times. The CDR3 DNA sequence: TGTGCCTGGTCTAGCGGGAGTCTCAAGACCCAGTACTTC. This codes for CAWSSGSLKTQYF. The rearrangement uses TRBV30 and TRBJ2-5; 10 positions match TRBD2. Germline CDR1 GTSNPN, CDR2 SVGIG (reference sequence). The J segment lost 6 bases and the V segment lost 5 bases, leaving 6 bases of the junction unmatched. The CDR3 sequence is 13 residues long.

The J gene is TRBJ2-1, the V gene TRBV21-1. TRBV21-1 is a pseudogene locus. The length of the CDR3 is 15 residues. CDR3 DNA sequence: TGTGCCAGCAGCAAAGTCCCTATGGGTGAAGATGAGCAGTTCTTC. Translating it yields CASSKVPMGEDEQFF.

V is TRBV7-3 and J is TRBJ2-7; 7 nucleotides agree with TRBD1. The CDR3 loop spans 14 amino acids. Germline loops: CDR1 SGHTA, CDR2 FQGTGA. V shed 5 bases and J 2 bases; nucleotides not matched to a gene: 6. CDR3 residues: CASSQAGGPYEQYF. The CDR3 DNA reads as TGTGCCAGCAGCCAGGCAGGGGGTCCCTACGAGCAGTACTTC.

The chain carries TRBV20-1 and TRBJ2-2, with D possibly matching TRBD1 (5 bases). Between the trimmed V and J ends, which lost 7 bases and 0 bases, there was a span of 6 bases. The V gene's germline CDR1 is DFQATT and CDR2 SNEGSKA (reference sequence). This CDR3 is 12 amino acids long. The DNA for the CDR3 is TGCAGTGGGACATCGAACACCGGGGAGCTGTTTTTT. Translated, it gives CSGTSNTGELFF.